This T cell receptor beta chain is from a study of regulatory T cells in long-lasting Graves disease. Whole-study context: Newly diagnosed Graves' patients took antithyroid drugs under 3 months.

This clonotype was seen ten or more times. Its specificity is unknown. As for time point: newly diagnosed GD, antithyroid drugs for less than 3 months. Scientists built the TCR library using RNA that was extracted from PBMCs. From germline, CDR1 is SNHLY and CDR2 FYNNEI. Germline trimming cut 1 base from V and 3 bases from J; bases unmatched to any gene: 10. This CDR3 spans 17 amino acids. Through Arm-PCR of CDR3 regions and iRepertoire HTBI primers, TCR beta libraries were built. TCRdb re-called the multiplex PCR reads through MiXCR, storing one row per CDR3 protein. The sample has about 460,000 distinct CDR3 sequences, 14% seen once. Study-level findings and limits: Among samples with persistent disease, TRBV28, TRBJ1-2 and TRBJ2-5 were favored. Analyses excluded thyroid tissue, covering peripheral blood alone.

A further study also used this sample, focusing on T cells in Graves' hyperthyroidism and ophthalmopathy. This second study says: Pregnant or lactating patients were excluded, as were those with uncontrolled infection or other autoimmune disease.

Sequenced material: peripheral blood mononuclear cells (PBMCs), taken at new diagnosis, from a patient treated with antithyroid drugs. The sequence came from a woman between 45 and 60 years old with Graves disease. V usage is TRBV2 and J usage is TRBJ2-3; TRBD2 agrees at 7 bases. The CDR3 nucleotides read TGTGCCAGCAGTGAAGGGGTCCACTGGGGGGGAACAGATACGCAGTATTTT. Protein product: CASSEGVHWGGTDTQYF.